This T cell receptor (beta chain) was captured by sequencing in a study of T-cell reconstitution after alpha-beta-depleted transplantation in children. Study-level findings and limits: Several hundred expanded graft clones reportedly supplied alpha-beta T cells about two months after transplant.

On this clonotype itself: The antigen is undetermined.

The TCRbeta library incorporated unique molecular identifiers. TCRdb used MiXCR to reprocess the PCR reads, holding one entry per CDR3 protein. The sample has fewer than 150,000 distinct CDR3 sequences, about a tenth seen once. V lost 1 base to trimming and J lost 4 bases, with 8 bases between them. The CDR3 covers 13 residues. Germline lookup yields CDR1 SQVTM and CDR2 ANQGSEA. This sequence was found in a girl less than two years old who had a stem cell transplant for combined immunodeficiency, so the T cells may come from the graft donor. The source was PBMCs, mostly from graft donor cells, collected 180 days after TCRalphabeta/CD19-depleted stem cell transplant. This rearrangement joins TRBV29-1 to TRBJ2-1; D call uncertain. CDR3 residues: CSVEGRFYNEQFF. Here the CDR3 DNA reads TGCAGCGTTGAAGGCAGGTTTTACAATGAGCAGTTCTTC.